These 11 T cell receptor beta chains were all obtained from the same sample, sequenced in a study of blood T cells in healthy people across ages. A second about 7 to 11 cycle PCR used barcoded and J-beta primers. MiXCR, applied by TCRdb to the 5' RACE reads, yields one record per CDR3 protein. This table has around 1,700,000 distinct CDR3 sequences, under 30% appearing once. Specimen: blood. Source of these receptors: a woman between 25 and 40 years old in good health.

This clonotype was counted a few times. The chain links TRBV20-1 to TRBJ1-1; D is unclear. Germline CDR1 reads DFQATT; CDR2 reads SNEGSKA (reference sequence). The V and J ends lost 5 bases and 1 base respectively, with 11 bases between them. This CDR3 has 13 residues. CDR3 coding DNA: TGCAGTGCTTACGGGCTGGGGAACACTGAAGCTTTCTTT. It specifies CSAYGLGNTEAFF.

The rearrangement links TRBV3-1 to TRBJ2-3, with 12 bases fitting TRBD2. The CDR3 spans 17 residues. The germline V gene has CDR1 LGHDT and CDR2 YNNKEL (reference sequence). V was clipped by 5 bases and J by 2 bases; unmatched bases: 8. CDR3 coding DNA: TGTGCCAGCAGCTTTGGACTAGCGGGGACTGCCACAGATACGCAGTATTTT. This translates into CASSFGLAGTATDTQYF.

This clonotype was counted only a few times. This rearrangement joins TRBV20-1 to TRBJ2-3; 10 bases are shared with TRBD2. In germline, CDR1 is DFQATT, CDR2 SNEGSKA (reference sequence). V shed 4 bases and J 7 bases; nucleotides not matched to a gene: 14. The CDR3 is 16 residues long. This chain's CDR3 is CSATTGSGRVGNTQYF. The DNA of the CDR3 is TGCAGTGCTACCACAGGGAGCGGGAGGGTTGGTAATACGCAGTATTTT.

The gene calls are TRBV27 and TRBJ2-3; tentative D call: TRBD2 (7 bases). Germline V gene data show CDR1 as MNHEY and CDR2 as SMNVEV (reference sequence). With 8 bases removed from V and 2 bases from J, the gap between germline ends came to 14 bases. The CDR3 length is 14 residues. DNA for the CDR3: TGTGCCAGCGGGGCGGGGGCGATCACAGATACGCAGTATTTT. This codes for CASGAGAITDTQYF.

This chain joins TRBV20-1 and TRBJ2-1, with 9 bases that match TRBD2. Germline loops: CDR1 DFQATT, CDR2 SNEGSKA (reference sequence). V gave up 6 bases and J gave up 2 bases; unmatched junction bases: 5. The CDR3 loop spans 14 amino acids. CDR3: CSAGGGAAYNEQFF. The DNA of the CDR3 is TGCAGTGCCGGCGGGGGGGCAGCCTACAATGAGCAGTTCTTC.

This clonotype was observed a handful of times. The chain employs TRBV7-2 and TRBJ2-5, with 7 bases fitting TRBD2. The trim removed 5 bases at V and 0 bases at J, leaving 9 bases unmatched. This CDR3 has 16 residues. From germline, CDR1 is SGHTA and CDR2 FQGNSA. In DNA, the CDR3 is TGTGCCAGCAGCCCCCGGGGCGGGGGAAACCAAGAGACCCAGTACTTC. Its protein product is CASSPRGGGNQETQYF. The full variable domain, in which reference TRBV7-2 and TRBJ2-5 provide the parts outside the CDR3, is GAGVSQSPSNKVTEKGKDVELRCDPISGHTALYWYRQSLGQGLEFLIYFQGNSAPDKSGLPSDRFSAERTGGSVSTLTIQRTQQEDSAVYLCASSPRGGGNQETQYFGPGTRLLVL.

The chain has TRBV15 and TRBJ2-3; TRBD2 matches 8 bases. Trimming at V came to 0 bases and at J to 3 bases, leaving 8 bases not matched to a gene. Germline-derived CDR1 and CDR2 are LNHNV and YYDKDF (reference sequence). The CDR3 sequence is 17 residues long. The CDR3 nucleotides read TGTGCCACCAGCAGAGAAATGAGCGGGAGCAAAACAGATACGCAGTATTTT. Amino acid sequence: CATSREMSGSKTDTQYF.

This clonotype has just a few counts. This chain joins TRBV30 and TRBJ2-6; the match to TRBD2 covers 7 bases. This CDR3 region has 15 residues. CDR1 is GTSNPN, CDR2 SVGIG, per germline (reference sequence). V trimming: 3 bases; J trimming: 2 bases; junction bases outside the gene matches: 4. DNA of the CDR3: TGTGCCTGGAGCCGTGGGGGGGCTGGGGCCAACGTCCTGACTTTC. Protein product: CAWSRGGAGANVLTF.

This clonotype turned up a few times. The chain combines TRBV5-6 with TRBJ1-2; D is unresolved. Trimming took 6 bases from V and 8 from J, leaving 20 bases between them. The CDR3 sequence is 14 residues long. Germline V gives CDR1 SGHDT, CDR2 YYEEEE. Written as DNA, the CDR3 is TGTGCCAGCAACATAAACGAGGGTCCGGTGGGCTACACCTTC. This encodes CASNINEGPVGYTF.

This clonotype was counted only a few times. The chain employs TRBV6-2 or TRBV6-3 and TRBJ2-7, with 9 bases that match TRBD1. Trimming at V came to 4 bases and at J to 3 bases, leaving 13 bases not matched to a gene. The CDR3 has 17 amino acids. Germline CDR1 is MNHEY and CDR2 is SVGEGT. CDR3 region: CASSLTGQGKDSYEQYF. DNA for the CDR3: TGTGCCAGCAGTTTAACGGGACAGGGAAAAGATAGCTACGAGCAGTACTTC.

In DNA form, the CDR3 reads TGCGCCAGCAGCCCGGAGCGGGGGTATGAAAAACTGTTTTTT. This gives the protein CASSPERGYEKLFF. The chain combines TRBV5-1 with TRBJ1-4; tentatively, D is TRBD1 (5 bases). The CDR3 sequence is 14 residues long. Germline V gene lookup returns CDR1 SGHRS and CDR2 YFSETQ. The germline V and J ends were trimmed by 4 bases and 6 bases, with 13 bases remaining between them.